What follows are 21 T cell receptor beta chains derived from one specimen sequenced in a study of human thymus T cells. The repertoire was sequenced with immunoSEQ multiplex PCR; TCRdb's copy has only in-frame clones and lacks some. This table holds 40,000 to 45,000 clones, about 93% found once. The specimen was blood. These receptors all stem from a boy younger than two with a congenital heart defect but otherwise immunologically healthy.

The chain carries TRBV7-2 and TRBJ1-6; D remains unclear. The CDR3 is made up of 12 amino acids. CDR1 is SGHTA and CDR2 is FQGNSA in the germline V gene. V was cut by 1 base and J by 9 bases, with 4 bases left in between. The CDR3 spells CASSLGASPLHF. CDR3 sequence (DNA): TGTGCCAGCAGCTTAGGAGCTTCACCCCTCCACTTT.

The J gene is TRBJ2-5, the V gene TRBV9, with a weak D call TRBD2 (7 bases). The CDR3 is 13 amino acids. Germline CDR1 reads SGDLS; CDR2 reads YYNGEE. V shed 5 bases and J shed 4 bases, with 12 bases lying between them. CDR3: CASSSGGLETQYF. Here the CDR3 DNA reads TGTGCCAGCAGTTCCGGGGGGCTAGAGACCCAGTACTTC.

This chain connects TRBV9 to TRBJ2-3; unclear D gene. This CDR3 is 14 amino acids long. V lost 0 bases and J 0 bases, leaving 5 bases between the germline ends. Germline-derived CDR1 and CDR2 are SGDLS and YYNGEE. The CDR3 nucleotides read TGTGCCAGCAGCGTAGGGGGAAGCACAGATACGCAGTATTTT. Translation gives CASSVGGSTDTQYF.

V usage is TRBV9 and J usage is TRBJ1-2; TRBD1 matches 7 bases. The germline CDR1 and CDR2 sequences are SGDLS and YYNGEE. Losses at the gene ends were 5 bases for V and 4 bases for J; bases not matched to a gene: 2. The length of the CDR3 is 12 residues. CDR3 DNA sequence: TGTGCCAGCAGGCGGGACAGCTATGGCTACACCTTC. Amino acids: CASRRDSYGYTF.

This rearrangement joins TRBV6-1 to TRBJ1-3; D unresolved. The CDR3 spans 13 residues. The V gene lost 6 bases and the J gene lost 3 bases, with 9 bases spanning the gap. From germline, CDR1 is MNHNS and CDR2 SASEGT. CDR3 in DNA: TGTGCCAGCAGATCAAAGGGTGGAAACACCATATATTTT. This gives the protein CASRSKGGNTIYF.

The J gene is TRBJ2-1, the V gene TRBV5-1; D may be TRBD1 or TRBD2 (5 bases each). Germline CDR1 reads SGHRS; CDR2 reads YFSETQ. CDR3 size: 15 residues. V was pared by 2 bases and J by 10 bases, with 19 bases between. This chain's CDR3 is CASSFPNPRDGEQFF. The CDR3, as DNA: TGCGCCAGCAGCTTTCCAAACCCCCGGGACGGAGAGCAGTTCTTC. Full variable domain (remainder filled in from reference TRBV5-1 and TRBJ2-1): KAGVTQTPRYLIKTRGQQVTLSCSPISGHRSVSWYQQTPGQGLQFLFEYFSETQRNKGNFPGRFSGRQFSNSRSEMNVSTLELGDSALYLCASSFPNPRDGEQFFGPGTRLTVL.

J is TRBJ1-1 and V is TRBV19, with D possibly being TRBD1 (6 bases). Germline CDR1 and CDR2: LNHDA and SQIVND (reference sequence). The CDR3 totals 14 residues. The V end lost 6 bases, the J end lost 9 bases, and 20 bases lay between the germline ends. As DNA, the CDR3 is TGTGCCAGTAGGATACAGGGAGGGCGGCGGAAAGCTTTCTTT. Translating it yields CASRIQGGRRKAFF.

The genes are TRBV28 and TRBJ2-1; D uncertain. The germline V and J ends were trimmed by 6 bases and 2 bases, with 5 bases remaining between them. CDR3 length: 12 residues. Germline lookup yields CDR1 MDHEN and CDR2 SYDVKM. CDR3 in amino acids: CASRTTYNEQFF. The DNA for the CDR3 is TGTGCCAGCAGGACAACCTACAATGAGCAGTTCTTC.

The chain uses TRBV7-9 and TRBJ2-3; possibly TRBD2 for D (6 bases). Trimming removed 5 bases at V and 6 bases at J, with 18 bases between. Germline V lookup: CDR1 SEHNR, CDR2 FQNEAQ (reference sequence). CDR3 size: 15 residues. The CDR3 is CASSPRQARGDTQYF. The DNA of the CDR3 is TGTGCCAGCAGCCCACGGCAGGCCCGGGGGGATACGCAGTATTTT.

The chain couples TRBV7-8 to TRBJ2-3; D perhaps matches TRBD2 (7 bases). Trimming cost V 1 base and J 6 bases, with 11 bases left between them. The V gene's germline CDR1 is SGHVS and CDR2 FQNEAQ. The CDR3 is 14 amino acids. The CDR3 loop is CASSLGGGRDTQYF. The CDR3 DNA reads as TGTGCCAGCAGCTTAGGGGGGGGCAGGGATACGCAGTATTTT.

V gene TRBV5-1 combines with J gene TRBJ2-7; 7 bases fit TRBD2. The germline V gene encodes CDR1 SGHRS and CDR2 YFSETQ. This CDR3 has 16 amino acids. Trimming removed 0 bases from V and 2 bases from J; junction bases left unmatched: 8. The CDR3 coding sequence is TGCGCCAGCAGCTTGGGCGCGGGGGAACCACCCTACGAGCAGTACTTC. This translates into CASSLGAGEPPYEQYF.

The chain joins TRBV21-1 to TRBJ1-4. TRBV21-1 is termed a pseudogene. The CDR3 extends over 13 amino acids. CDR3 in amino acids: CASSSGLNEKLFF. CDR3 sequence (DNA): TGTGCCAGCAGCAGCGGGCTTAATGAAAAACTGTTTTTT.

CDR3 protein: CASSSGTGPDTQYF. CDR3 DNA: TGTGCCAGCAGCTCCGGGACAGGGCCGGATACGCAGTATTTT. The rearrangement joins TRBV7-9 to TRBJ2-3; 9 bases agree with TRBD1. The CDR3 sequence is 14 residues long. CDR1 and CDR2 from the germline V gene are SEHNR and FQNEAQ (reference sequence). With V trimmed by 4 bases and J by 6 bases, 5 bases remained unmatched.

This clone occurred once. V is TRBV5-4 and J is TRBJ2-7; 8 nucleotides match TRBD2. The CDR3 sequence is 14 residues long. CDR1 is SGHNT and CDR2 is YYREEE in the germline V gene (reference sequence). J lost 1 base, V lost 0 bases, and 0 bases had no gene match. In DNA, the CDR3 is TGTGCCAGCAGCTTGGGACTAGCGTCCTACGAGCAGTACTTC. Residues: CASSLGLASYEQYF.

The rearrangement uses TRBV2 and TRBJ2-1; D is perhaps TRBD1 or TRBD2 (5 bases each). The CDR3 has 10 residues. CDR1 is SNHLY and CDR2 is FYNNEI in the germline V gene. The V end was cut by 4 bases, the J end by 11 bases, with 6 bases between. CDR3 sequence: CASSVGQQFF. The DNA for the CDR3 is TGTGCCAGCAGTGTGGGACAGCAGTTCTTC.

V usage is TRBV19 and J usage is TRBJ1-2; tentative D call: TRBD1 (5 bases). The V and J ends lost 3 bases and 7 bases respectively, with 9 bases between them. This CDR3 comprises 12 residues. Germline V gene sequence: CDR1 LNHDA, CDR2 SQIVND (reference sequence). This CDR3 reads CASSMIGTGYTF. In DNA form, the CDR3 reads TGTGCCAGTAGTATGATAGGGACTGGCTACACCTTC.

This chain connects TRBV7-8 to TRBJ2-5; D uncertain. The CDR3 length is 12 residues. Trimming took off 5 bases at V and 5 bases at J, with 9 bases between the two ends. In germline, CDR1 is SGHVS, CDR2 FQNEAQ. The chain's CDR3 is CASSPDPETQYF. The CDR3, as DNA: TGTGCCAGCAGCCCAGATCCCGAGACCCAGTACTTC.

Here the CDR3 DNA reads TGTGCCAGCAGTTACTGGGGGTTTCAAGAGACCCAGTACTTC. Its translation: CASSYWGFQETQYF. This sequence joins TRBV6-5 and TRBJ2-5; D might be TRBD1 or TRBD2, each matching 5 bases. Germline V gene lookup returns CDR1 MNHEY and CDR2 SVGAGI. Trimming cost V 1 base and J 2 bases, with 8 bases left between them. This CDR3 contains 14 residues.

V usage is TRBV30 and J usage is TRBJ2-3; D is perhaps TRBD2 (6 bases). CDR1 and CDR2 from the germline V gene are GTSNPN and SVGIG (reference sequence). Trimming removed 8 bases from V and 8 bases from J, with 17 bases in between. The CDR3 loop spans 12 amino acids. The CDR3 nucleotides read TGTGCCGACCGGCGGGACGAACTTACGCAGTATTTT. The encoded protein is CADRRDELTQYF. The full variable domain, in which reference TRBV30 and TRBJ2-3 provide the parts outside the CDR3, is SQTIHQWPATLVQPVGSPLSLECTVEGTSNPNLYWYRQAAGRGLQLLFYSVGIGQISSEVPQNLSASRPQDRQFILSSKKLLLSDSGFYLCADRRDELTQYFGPGTRLTVL.

This rearrangement joins TRBV6-5 to TRBJ1-1; 8 bases align to TRBD1. This CDR3 contains 14 residues. Germline values: CDR1 MNHEY, CDR2 SVGAGI. Trimming at V came to 6 bases and at J to 1 base, leaving 4 bases not matched to a gene. The CDR3 sequence: CASRPGTGNTEAFF. In DNA form, the CDR3 reads TGTGCCAGCAGACCCGGGACAGGGAACACTGAAGCTTTCTTT.

The chain links TRBV4-2 to TRBJ2-7, with D possibly called TRBD1 or TRBD2 (5 bases each). The CDR3 loop spans 15 amino acids. CDR1 is LGHNA, CDR2 YNFKEQ, per germline. The V gene lost 1 base and the J gene lost 3 bases, with 13 bases spanning the gap. The CDR3 protein is CASSQGRDHYYEQYF. Here the CDR3 DNA reads TGTGCCAGCAGCCAAGGCCGGGACCACTACTACGAGCAGTACTTC.